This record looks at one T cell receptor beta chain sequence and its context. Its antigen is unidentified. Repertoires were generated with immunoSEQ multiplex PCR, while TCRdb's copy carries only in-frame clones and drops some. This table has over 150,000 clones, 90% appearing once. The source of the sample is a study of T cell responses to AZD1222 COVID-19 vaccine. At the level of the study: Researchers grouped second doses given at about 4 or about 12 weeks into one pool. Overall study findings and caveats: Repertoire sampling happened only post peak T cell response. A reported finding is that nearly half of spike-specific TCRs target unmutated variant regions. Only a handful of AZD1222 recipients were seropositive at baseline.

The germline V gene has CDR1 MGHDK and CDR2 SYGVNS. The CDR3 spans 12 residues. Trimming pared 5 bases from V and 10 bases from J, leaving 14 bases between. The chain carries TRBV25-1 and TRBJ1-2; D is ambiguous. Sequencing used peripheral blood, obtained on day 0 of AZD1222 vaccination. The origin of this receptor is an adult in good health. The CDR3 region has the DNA TGTGCCAGCAGTTTGGGATTGGCGGACTACACCTTC. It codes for CASSLGLADYTF.